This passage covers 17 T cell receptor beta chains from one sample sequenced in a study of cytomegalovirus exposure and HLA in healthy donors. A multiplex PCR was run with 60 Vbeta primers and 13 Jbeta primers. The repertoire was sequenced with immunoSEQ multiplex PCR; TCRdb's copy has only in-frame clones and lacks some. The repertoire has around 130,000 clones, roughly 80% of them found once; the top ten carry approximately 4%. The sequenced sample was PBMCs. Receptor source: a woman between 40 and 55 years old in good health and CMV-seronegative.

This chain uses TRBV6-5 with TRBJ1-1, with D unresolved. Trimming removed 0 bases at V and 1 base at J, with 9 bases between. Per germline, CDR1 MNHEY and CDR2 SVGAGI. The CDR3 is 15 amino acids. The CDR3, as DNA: TGTGCCAGCAGTTACTCGATCAACTCGAACACTGAAGCTTTCTTT. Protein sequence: CASSYSINSNTEAFF.

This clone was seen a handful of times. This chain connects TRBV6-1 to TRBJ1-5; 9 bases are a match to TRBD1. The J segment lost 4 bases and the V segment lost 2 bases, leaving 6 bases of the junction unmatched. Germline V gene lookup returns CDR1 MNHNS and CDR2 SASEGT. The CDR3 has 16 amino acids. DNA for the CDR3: TGTGCCAGCAGTGAATTTACAGGGGGCCGGAATCAGCCCCAGCATTTT. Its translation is CASSEFTGGRNQPQHF.

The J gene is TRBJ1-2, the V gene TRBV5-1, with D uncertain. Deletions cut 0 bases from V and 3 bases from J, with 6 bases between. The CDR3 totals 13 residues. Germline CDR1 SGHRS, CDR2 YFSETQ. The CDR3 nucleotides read TGCGCCAGCAGCTTGGACAGCTACTATGGCTACACCTTC. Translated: CASSLDSYYGYTF.

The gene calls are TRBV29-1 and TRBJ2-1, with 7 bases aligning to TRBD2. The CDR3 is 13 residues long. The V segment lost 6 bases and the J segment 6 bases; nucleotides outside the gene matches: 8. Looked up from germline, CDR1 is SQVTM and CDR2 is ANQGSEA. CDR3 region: CSVRLAGPNEQFF. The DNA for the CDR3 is TGCAGCGTACGACTAGCCGGGCCCAATGAGCAGTTCTTC.

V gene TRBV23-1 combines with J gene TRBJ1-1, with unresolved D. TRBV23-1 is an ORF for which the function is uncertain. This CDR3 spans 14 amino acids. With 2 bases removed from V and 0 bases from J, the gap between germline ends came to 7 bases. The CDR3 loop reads CASSQRFLNTEAFF. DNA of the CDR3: TGCGCCAGCAGTCAACGGTTTCTGAACACTGAAGCTTTCTTT.

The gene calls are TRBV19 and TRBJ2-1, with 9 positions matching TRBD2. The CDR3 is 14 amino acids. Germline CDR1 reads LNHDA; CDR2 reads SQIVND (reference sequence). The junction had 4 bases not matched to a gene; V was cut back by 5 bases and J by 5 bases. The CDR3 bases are TGTGCCAGTAGTCTCCAGCGGGGGGACAATGAGCAGTTCTTC. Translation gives CASSLQRGDNEQFF.

CDR3 coding DNA: TGTGCCAGCAGCTTAGGTGGACAGCTCACAGATACGCAGTATTTT. The encoded protein is CASSLGGQLTDTQYF. V gene TRBV7-9 combines with J gene TRBJ2-3, with D possibly TRBD1 on 6 matching bases. Deletions cut 1 base from V and 2 bases from J, with 10 bases between. Germline CDR1 is SEHNR and CDR2 is FQNEAQ (reference sequence). This CDR3 has 15 amino acids.

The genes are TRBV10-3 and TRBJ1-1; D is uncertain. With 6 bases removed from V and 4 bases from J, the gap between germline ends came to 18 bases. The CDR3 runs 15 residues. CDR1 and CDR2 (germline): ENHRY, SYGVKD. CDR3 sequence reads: CAISGVKGSSTEAFF. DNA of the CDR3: TGTGCCATCAGCGGGGTGAAAGGTTCGAGCACTGAAGCTTTCTTT.

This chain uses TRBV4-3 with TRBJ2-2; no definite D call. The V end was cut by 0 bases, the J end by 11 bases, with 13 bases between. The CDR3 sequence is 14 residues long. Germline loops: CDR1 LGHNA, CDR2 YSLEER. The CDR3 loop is CASSQDLRAPELFF. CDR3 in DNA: TGCGCCAGCAGCCAAGATCTGCGAGCTCCAGAGCTGTTTTTT.

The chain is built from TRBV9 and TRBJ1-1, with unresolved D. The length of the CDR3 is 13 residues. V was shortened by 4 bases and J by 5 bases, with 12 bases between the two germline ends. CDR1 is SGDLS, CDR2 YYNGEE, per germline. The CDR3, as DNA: TGTGCCAGCAGCTCAGGAGGAGGAACTGAAGCTTTCTTT. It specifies CASSSGGGTEAFF.

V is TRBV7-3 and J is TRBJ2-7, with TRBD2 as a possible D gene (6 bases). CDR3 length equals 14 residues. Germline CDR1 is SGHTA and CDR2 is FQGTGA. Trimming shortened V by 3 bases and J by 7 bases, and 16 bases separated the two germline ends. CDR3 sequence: CASSLGGGPGEQYF. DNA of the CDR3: TGTGCCAGCAGCTTGGGGGGAGGACCGGGTGAGCAGTACTTC. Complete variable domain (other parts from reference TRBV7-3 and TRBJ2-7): GAGVSQTPSNKVTEKGKYVELRCDPISGHTALYWYRQSLGQGPEFLIYFQGTGAADDSGLPNDRFFAVRPEGSVSTLKIQRTERGDSAVYLCASSLGGGPGEQYFGPGTRLTVT.

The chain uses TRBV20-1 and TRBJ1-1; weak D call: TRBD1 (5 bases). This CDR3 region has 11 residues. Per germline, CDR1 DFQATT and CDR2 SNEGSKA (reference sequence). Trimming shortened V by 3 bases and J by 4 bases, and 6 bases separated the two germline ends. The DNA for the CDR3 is TGCAGTGCTAGGGGGCGCACTGAAGCTTTCTTT. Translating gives CSARGRTEAFF.

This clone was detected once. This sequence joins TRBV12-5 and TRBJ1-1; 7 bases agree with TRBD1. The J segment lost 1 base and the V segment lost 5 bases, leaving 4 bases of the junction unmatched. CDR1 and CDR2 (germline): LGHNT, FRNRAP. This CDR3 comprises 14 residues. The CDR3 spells CASGPGQPNTEAFF. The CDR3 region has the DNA TGTGCTAGTGGTCCGGGACAGCCGAACACTGAAGCTTTCTTT.

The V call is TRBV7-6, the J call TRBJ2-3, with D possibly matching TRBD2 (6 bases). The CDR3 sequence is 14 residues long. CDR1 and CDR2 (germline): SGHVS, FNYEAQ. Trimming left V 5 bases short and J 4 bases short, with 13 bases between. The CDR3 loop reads CASSTRLGADTQYF. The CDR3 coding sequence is TGTGCCAGCAGCACTCGACTAGGCGCAGATACGCAGTATTTT.

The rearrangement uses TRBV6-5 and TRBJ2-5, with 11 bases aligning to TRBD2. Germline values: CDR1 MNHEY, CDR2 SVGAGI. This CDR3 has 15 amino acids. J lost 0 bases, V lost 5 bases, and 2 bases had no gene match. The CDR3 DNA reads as TGTGCCAGCAGTCGACTAGCGGGATACCAAGAGACCCAGTACTTC. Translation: CASSRLAGYQETQYF.

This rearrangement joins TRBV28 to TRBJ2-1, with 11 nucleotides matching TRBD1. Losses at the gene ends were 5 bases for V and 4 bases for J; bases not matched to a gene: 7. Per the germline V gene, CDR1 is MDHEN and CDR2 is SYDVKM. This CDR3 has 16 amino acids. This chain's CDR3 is CASSPSDRGPYNEQFF. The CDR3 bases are TGTGCCAGCAGTCCCTCGGACAGGGGGCCTTACAATGAGCAGTTCTTC.

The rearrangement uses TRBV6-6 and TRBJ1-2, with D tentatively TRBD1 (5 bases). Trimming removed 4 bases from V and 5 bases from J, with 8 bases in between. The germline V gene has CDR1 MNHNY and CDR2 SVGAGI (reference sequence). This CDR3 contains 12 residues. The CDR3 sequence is CASSSDSYGYTF. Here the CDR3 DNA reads TGTGCCAGCAGTTCAGACAGTTATGGCTACACCTTC.